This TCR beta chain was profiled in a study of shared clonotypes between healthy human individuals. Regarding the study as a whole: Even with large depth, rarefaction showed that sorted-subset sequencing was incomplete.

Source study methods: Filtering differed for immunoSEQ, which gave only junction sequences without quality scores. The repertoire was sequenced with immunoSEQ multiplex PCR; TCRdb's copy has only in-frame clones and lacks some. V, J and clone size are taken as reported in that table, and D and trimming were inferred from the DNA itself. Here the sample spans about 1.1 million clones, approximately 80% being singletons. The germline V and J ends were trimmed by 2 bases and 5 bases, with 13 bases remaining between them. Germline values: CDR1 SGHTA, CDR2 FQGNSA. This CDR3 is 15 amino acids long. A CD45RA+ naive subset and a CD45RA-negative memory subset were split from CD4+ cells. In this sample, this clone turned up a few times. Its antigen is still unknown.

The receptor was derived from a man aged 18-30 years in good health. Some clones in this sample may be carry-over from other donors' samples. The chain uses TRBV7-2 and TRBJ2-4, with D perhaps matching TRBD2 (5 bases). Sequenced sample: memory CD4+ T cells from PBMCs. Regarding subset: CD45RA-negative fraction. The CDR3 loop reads CASSLSRARENIQYF. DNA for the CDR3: TGTGCCAGCAGCTTAAGCCGGGCGCGGGAAAACATTCAGTACTTC.